The 2 T cell receptor beta chains reported below all come from one sample, sequenced in a study of radiotherapy plus CTLA-4 blockade in lung cancer. Measured with immunoSEQ multiplex PCR; TCRdb has only the in-frame clones, and not every one. This table holds around 38,000 clones, roughly 85% found once. The source was peripheral blood, collected from a patient treated with radiotherapy plus ipilimumab. These receptors were obtained from a human donor with non-small cell lung cancer whose response to radiotherapy plus ipilimumab could not be evaluated.

The gene calls are TRBV6-5 and TRBJ2-2; D is perhaps TRBD1 (6 bases). V lost 6 bases and J lost 6, with 11 bases in between. CDR3 length equals 13 residues. Per the germline V gene, CDR1 is MNHEY and CDR2 is SVGAGI. The CDR3 DNA reads TGTGCCAGCAGAACAGGGACCGCCGGGGAGCTGTTTTTT. This encodes CASRTGTAGELFF.

The chain joins TRBV5-1 to TRBJ2-2, with D possibly being TRBD1 (6 bases). The CDR3 sequence is 14 residues long. Between the trimmed V and J ends, which lost 4 bases and 1 base, there was a span of 8 bases. CDR1 is SGHRS, CDR2 YFSETQ, per germline. CDR3 sequence reads: CASSTGQNTGELFF. The CDR3 DNA reads TGCGCCAGCAGCACGGGACAGAACACCGGGGAGCTGTTTTTT.